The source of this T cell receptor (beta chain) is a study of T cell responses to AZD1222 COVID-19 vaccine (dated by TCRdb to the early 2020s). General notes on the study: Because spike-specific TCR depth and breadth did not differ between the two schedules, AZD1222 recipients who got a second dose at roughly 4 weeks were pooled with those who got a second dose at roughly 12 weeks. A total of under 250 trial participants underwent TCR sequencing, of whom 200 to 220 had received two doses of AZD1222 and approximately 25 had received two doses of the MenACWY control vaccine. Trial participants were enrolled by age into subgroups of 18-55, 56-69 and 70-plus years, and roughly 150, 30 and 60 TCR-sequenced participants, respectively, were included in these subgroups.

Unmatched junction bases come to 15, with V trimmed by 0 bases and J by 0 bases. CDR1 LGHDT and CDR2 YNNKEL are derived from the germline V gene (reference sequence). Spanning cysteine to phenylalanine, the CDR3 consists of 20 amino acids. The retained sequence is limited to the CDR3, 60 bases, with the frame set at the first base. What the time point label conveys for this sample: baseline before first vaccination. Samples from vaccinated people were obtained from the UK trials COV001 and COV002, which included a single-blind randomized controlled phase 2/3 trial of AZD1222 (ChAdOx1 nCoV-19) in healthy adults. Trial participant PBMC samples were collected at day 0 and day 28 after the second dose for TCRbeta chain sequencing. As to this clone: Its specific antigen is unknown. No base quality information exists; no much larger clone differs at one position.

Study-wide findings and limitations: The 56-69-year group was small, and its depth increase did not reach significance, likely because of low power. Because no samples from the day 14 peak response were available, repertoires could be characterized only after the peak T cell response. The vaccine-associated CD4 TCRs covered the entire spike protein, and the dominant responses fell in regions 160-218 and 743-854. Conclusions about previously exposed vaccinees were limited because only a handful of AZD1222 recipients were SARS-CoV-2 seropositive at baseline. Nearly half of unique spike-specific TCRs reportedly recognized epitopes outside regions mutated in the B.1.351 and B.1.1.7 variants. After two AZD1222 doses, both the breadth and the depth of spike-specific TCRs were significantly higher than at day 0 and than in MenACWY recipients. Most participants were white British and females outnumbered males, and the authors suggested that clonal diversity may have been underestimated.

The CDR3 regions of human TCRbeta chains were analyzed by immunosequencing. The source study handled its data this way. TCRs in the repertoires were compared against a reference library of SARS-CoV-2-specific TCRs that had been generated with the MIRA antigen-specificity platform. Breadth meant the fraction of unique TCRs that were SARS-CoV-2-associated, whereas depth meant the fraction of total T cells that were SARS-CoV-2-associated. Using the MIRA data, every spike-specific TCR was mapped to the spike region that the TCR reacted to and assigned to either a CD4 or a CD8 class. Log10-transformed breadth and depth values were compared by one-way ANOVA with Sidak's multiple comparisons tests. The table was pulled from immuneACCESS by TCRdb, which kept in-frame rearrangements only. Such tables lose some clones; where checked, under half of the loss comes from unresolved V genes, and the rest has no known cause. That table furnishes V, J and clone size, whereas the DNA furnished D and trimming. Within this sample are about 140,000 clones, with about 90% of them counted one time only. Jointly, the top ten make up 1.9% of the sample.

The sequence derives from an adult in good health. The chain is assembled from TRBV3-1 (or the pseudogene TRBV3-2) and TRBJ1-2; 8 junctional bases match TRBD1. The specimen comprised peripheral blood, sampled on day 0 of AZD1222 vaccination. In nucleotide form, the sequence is TGTGCCAGCAGCCAAGAAGGGGAAAATGGAGGACAGGGATCTAACTATGGCTACACCTTC. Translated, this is CASSQEGENGGQGSNYGYTF.